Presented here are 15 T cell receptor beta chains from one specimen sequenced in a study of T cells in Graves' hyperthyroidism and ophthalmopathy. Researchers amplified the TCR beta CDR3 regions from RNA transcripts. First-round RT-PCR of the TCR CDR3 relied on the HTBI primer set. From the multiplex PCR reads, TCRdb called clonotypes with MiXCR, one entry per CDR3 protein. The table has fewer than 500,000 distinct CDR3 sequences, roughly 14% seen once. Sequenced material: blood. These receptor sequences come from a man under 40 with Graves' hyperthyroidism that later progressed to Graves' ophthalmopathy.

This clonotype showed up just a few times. CDR3 nucleotides: TGTGCCAGCAGTGAAGGAGGACAGGGGGCGAAGGACTATGGCTACACCTTC. Protein product: CASSEGGQGAKDYGYTF. The J gene is TRBJ1-2, the V gene TRBV6-1, with TRBD1 matching over 11 bases. Trimming removed 1 base from V and 3 bases from J; junction bases left unmatched: 7. The germline CDR1 and CDR2 sequences are MNHNS and SASEGT. The CDR3 extends over 17 amino acids.

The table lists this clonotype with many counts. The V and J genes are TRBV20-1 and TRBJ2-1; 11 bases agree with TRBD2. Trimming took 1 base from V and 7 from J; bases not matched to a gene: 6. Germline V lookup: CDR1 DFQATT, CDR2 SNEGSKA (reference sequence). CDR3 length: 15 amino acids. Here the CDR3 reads CSARVGTSGRNEQFF. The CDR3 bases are TGCAGTGCTAGAGTTGGGACTAGCGGAAGGAATGAGCAGTTCTTC.

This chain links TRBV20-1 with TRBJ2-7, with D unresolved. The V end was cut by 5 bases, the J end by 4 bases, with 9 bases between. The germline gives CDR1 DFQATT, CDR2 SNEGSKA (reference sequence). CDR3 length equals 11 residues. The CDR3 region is CSALDFYEQYF. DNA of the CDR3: TGCAGTGCTCTCGACTTTTACGAGCAGTACTTC.

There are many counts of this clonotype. CDR3 nucleotide sequence: TGTGCCAGCAGTGCGAACAGGGAGGTGAGCAATCAGCCCCAGCATTTT. This encodes CASSANREVSNQPQHF. The chain carries TRBV6-1 and TRBJ1-5; D is perhaps TRBD1 (6 bases). The CDR3 extends over 16 amino acids. With 4 bases removed from V and 1 base from J, the gap between germline ends came to 14 bases. Germline V gene data show CDR1 as MNHNS and CDR2 as SASEGT.

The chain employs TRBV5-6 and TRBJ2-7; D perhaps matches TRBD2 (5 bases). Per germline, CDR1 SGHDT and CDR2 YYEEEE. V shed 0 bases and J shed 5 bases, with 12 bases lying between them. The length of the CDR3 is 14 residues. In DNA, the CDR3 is TGTGCCAGCAGCTTGGGCCCACGAGGGAACGAGCAGTACTTC. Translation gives CASSLGPRGNEQYF.

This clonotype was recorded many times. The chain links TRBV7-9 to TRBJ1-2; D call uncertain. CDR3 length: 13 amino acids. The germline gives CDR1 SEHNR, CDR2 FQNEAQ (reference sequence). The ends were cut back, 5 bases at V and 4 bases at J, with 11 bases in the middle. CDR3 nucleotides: TGTGCCAGCAGCCGAGAGGGTACCTATGGCTACACCTTC. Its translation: CASSREGTYGYTF.

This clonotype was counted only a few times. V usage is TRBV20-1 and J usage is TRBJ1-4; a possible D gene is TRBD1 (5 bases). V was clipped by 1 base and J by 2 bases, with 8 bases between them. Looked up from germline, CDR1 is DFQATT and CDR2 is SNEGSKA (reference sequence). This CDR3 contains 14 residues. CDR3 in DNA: TGCAGTGCTAGAGGGGGGGGGACTAATGAAAAACTGTTTTTT. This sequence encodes CSARGGGTNEKLFF.

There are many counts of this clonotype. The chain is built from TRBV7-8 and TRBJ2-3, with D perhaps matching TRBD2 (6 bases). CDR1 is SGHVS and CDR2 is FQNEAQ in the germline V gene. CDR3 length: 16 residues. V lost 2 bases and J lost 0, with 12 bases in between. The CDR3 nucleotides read TGTGCCAGCAGCTTAAGGCGGGGAGCTAGCACAGATACGCAGTATTTT. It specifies CASSLRRGASTDTQYF.

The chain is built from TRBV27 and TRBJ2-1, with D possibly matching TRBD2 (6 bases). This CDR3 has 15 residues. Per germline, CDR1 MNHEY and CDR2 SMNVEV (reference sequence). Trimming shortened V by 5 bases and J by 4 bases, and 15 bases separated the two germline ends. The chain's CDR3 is CASSRGTLLYNEQFF. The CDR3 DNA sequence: TGTGCCAGCAGTCGCGGGACTCTCCTTTACAATGAGCAGTTCTTC.

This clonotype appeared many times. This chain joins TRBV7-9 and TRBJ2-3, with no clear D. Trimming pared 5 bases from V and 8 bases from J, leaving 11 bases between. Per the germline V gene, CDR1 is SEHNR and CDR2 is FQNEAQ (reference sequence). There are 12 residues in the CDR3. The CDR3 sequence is CASSLNPSTQYF. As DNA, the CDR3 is TGTGCCAGCAGCCTAAATCCGAGTACGCAGTATTTT.

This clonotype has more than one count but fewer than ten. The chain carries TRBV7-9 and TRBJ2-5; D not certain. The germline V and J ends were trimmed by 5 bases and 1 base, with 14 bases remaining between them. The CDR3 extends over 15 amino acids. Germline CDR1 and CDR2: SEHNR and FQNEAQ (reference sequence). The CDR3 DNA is TGTGCCAGCAGCAAAGTCTACTTAACCCAAGAGACCCAGTACTTC. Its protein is CASSKVYLTQETQYF.

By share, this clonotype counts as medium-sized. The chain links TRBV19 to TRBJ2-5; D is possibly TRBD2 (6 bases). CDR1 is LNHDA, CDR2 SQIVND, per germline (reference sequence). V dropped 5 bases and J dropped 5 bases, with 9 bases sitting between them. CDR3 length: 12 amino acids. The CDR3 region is CASSGGMETQYF. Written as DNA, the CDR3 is TGTGCCAGTAGTGGAGGGATGGAGACCCAGTACTTC.

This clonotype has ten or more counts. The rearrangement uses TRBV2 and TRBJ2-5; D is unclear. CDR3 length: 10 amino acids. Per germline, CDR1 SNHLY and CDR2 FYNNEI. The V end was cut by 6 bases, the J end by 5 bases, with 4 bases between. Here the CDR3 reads CASRDETQYF. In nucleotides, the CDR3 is TGTGCCAGCAGAGATGAGACCCAGTACTTC.

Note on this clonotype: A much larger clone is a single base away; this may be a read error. Written as DNA, the CDR3 is TGTGCCGGCAGTCACCCCACAGGGGGAGGTTATGGCTACACCTTC. Amino acids: CAGSHPTGGGYGYTF. The chain recombines TRBV6-5 with TRBJ1-2; TRBD1 agrees at 8 bases. The CDR3 runs to 15 residues. Germline V CDR1 and CDR2: MNHEY, SVGAGI.

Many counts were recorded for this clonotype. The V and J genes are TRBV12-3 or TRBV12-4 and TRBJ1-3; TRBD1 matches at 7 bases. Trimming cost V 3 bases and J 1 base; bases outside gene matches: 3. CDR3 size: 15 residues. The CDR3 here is CASSFYRGSGNTIYF. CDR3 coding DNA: TGTGCCAGCAGTTTTTACAGGGGTTCTGGAAACACCATATATTTT.